Sequencing of this T cell receptor beta chain was carried out in a study of blood T cell repertoires in COVID-19 (TCRdb year 2020). Turning to the overall study: The collaborator samples originated in the United States, Italy and Spain and spanned the acute and convalescent phases of COVID-19. Sample metadata almost always included a de-identified subject ID, COVID-19 status, age in years and sex. The material from the prospective study consisted of cDNA or gDNA derived from T cells, B-cell-depleted T cells, or PBMCs. Deeply sampled blood TCRbeta repertoires from subjects exposed to, actively infected with, or recovered from COVID-19 were included in the dataset. The samples were drawn from two sources: the first 160 participants of the ongoing ImmuneRACE study, and fewer than 1,500 subjects contributed by 6 global collaborators. Where HLA class I and class II types were available, the types were taken from metadata supplied by the sample provider, not from assay-based typing. A freely available public database, intended as a resource for researchers studying the immune response to SARS-CoV-2, is where the repertoires were released. Overall results and qualifications from the work: How much clinical and demographic metadata was included differed by source and by participant, and the metadata was provided uncurated.

The germline V gene specifies SGHVS as CDR1 and FNYEAQ as CDR2. Including the terminal cysteine and phenylalanine, the CDR3 comprises 16 residues. The only DNA kept is the CDR3, 48 bases in frame from the first base. V is clipped by 0 bases and J by 0 bases, and the sequence between their germline boundaries is 9 bases long. Participants in the prospective study were enrolled through a virtual design, were aged 18 to 89 years, and lived in roughly 24 United States geographic areas. In the prospective study, cohorts were assigned on the basis of participant-reported clinical history obtained from a screening survey and a study questionnaire. Mobile phlebotomists in the prospective study collected whole blood, serum and a nasopharyngeal or oropharyngeal swab from every participant. Over a roughly 2-month period, participants in the prospective study had the option of providing additional blood draws and questionnaires. Blood samples from the prospective study were shipped frozen or at room temperature prior to DNA extraction.

TCRbeta CDR3 regions were amplified from genomic DNA using the immunoSEQ Assay, a bias-controlled multiplex PCR. The original pipeline was this. The number of nucleated cells in each sample was estimated by amplification of reference gene primers within the assay. To quantify the absolute abundance of each unique TCRbeta CDR3 rearrangement, sequence reads were collapsed and filtered. For each sample, productive Simpson clonality was calculated as the square root of Simpson's diversity index over productive rearrangements. TCRdb took this table from immuneACCESS and kept in-frame rearrangements with V and J called. Such tables lack part of the clones; where checked against another copy, unresolved V genes explain under half of the gap, and the rest is unexplained. The V and J calls and clone size were taken over from that table, and D and trimming were inferred from the DNA. In this sample the table shows 400,000 to 550,000 clones, about 85% of which occur a single time. The ten top clones hold approximately 2% of the sample.

This clone was detected only once. Its antigen specificity is not known. No per-base quality is available; no much larger clone lies one base away. Sequenced input: PBMCs or T cells enriched from blood (not recorded which). Recombination linked TRBV7-6 to TRBJ2-1; perhaps TRBD2 is the D gene, with 5 bases matching. The sequence was obtained from a woman aged 18-30 years with acute COVID-19. The bases are TGTGCCAGCAGCTTAGCTTCTCGGGACTCCTACAATGAGCAGTTCTTC. Translated, it reads CASSLASRDSYNEQFF.